This TCR beta chain was profiled in a study of blood T cell repertoires in COVID-19. Germline assignment: CDR1 SGHAT and CDR2 FQNNGV. Trimming took 5 bases from V and 7 from J; bases not matched to a gene: 17. CDR3 length: 18 amino acids. Study members were between roughly 18 and 100 years old and lived in about two dozen US regions. Categorization into cohorts depended on clinical history that participants reported. The table came from immunoSEQ multiplex PCR; TCRdb's copy has only in-frame clones and leaves some out. The table has a few hundred thousand clones, 70% to 90% seen once; the top ten hold 9.5%.

This clonotype was obtained from a woman aged 40-49 years who had recovered from COVID-19. Sequencing was carried out using PBMCs or T cells enriched from blood (not recorded which). The chain joins TRBV11-2 to TRBJ1-3; TRBD1 matches 10 bases. CDR3 nucleotide sequence: TGTGCCAGCAGCCTGAATACAGGGGGACAGGGGCGCGGGAACACCATATATTTT. Translating it yields CASSLNTGGQGRGNTIYF.